This TCR beta chain emerged from a study of OX40 agonist ivuxolimab in advanced cancers. CDR3 size: 12 residues. Trimming took 7 bases from V and 6 from J; bases not matched to a gene: 1. Germline V gene data show CDR1 as MNHEY and CDR2 as SMNVEV (reference sequence). Libraries were prepared by immunoSEQ multiplex PCR; TCRdb keeps only in-frame clonotypes and omits some of them. In the table there are around 18,000 clones, 80% to 95% of which are singletons. Patients with a history of autoimmune disease or on systemic immunosuppression were excluded. Source: CD4+ or CD8+ T cells sorted from blood, taken in a trial of the OX40 agonist ivuxolimab. The receptor was isolated from an adult with an advanced solid tumor such as melanoma, head and neck, liver or kidney cancer. The chain recombines TRBV27 with TRBJ2-1; TRBD1 aligns across 9 bases. The CDR3 DNA follows: TGTGCCAGCACGACAGGGGGCAATGAGCAGTTCTTC. Protein: CASTTGGNEQFF.